Here is one T cell receptor (beta chain) with its context. Its target is not known. Assay: immunoSEQ multiplex PCR; the TCRdb copy retains only in-frame clones and omits some. In the table there are about 120,000 clones, 70% to 90% of which are singletons. This CDR3 is built from 15 residues. CDR1 and CDR2 from the germline V gene are MNHNS and SASEGT. V was pared by 2 bases and J by 4 bases, with 9 bases between. This sample stems from a study of T cell responses to AZD1222 COVID-19 vaccine. General study results and limits: Regions 160-218 and 743-854 held dominance among vaccine-associated CD4 TCRs, which spanned spike. Vaccination with two AZD1222 doses was followed by a rise in Spike-specific TCR breadth and depth. Close to half of spike-specific TCRs reportedly recognize unmutated variant regions. Clonal diversity may have been underestimated in mostly white British donors.

This receptor was taken from an adult in good health. The sample in question was peripheral blood, obtained on day 0 of MenACWY control vaccination. This sequence joins TRBV6-1 and TRBJ1-6; D unresolved. This CDR3 reads CASSEPTTYNSPLHF. The DNA of the CDR3 is TGTGCCAGCAGTGAACCGACAACTTATAATTCACCCCTCCACTTT.